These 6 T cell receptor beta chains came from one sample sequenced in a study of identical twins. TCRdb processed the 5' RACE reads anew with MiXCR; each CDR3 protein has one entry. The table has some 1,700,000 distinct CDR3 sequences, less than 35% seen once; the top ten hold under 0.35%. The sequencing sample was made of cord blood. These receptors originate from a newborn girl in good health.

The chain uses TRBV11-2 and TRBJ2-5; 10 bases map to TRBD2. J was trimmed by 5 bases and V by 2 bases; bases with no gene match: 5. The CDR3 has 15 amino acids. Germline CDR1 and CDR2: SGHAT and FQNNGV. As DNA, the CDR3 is TGTGCCAGCAGCTTAATAGCGGGGGGCCAGGAGACCCAGTACTTC. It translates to CASSLIAGGQETQYF.

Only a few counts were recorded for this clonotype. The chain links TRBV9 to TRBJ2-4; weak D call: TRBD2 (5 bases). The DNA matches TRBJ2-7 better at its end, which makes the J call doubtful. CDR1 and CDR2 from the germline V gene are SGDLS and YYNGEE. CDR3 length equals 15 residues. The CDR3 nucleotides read TGTGCCAGCAGCGTAGATGCGGACTCCTCCTACGAGCAGTACTTC. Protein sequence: CASSVDADSSYEQYF.

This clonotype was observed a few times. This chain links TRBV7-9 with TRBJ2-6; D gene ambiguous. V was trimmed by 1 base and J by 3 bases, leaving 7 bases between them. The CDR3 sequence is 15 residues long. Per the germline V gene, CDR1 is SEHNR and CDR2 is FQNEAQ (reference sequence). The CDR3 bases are TGTGCCAGCAGCTTAGTGGACGTTGGGGCCAACGTCCTGACTTTC. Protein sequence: CASSLVDVGANVLTF. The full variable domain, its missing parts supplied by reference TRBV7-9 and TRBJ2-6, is DTGVSQNPRHKITKRGQNVTFRCDPISEHNRLYWYRQTLGQGPEFLTYFQNEAQLEKSRLLSDRFSAERPKGSFSTLEIQRTEQGDSAMYLCASSLVDVGANVLTFGAGSRLTVL.

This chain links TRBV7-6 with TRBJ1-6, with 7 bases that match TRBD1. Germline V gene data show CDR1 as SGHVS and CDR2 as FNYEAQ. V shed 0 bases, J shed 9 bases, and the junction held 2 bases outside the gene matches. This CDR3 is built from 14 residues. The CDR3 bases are TGTGCCAGCAGCTTAGCGAGACAGGGTTCACCCCTCCACTTT. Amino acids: CASSLARQGSPLHF. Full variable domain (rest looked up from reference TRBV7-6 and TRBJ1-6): GAGVSQSPRYKVTKRGQDVALRCDPISGHVSLYWYRQALGQGPEFLTYFNYEAQQDKSGLPNDRFSAERPEGSISTLTIQRTEQRDSAMYRCASSLARQGSPLHFGNGTRLTVT.

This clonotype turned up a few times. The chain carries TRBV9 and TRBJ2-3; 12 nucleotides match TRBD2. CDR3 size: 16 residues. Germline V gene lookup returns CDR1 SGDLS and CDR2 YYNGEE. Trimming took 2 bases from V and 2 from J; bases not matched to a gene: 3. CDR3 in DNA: TGTGCCAGCAGCGTGACTAGCGGGGGACCCACAGATACGCAGTATTTT. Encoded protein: CASSVTSGGPTDTQYF.

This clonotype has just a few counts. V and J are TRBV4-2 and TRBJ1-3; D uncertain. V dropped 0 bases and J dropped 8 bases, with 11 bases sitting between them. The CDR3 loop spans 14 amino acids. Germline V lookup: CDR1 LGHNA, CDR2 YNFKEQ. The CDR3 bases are TGTGCCAGCAGCCAAGATCTGGTGGGATACACCATATATTTT. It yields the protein CASSQDLVGYTIYF.